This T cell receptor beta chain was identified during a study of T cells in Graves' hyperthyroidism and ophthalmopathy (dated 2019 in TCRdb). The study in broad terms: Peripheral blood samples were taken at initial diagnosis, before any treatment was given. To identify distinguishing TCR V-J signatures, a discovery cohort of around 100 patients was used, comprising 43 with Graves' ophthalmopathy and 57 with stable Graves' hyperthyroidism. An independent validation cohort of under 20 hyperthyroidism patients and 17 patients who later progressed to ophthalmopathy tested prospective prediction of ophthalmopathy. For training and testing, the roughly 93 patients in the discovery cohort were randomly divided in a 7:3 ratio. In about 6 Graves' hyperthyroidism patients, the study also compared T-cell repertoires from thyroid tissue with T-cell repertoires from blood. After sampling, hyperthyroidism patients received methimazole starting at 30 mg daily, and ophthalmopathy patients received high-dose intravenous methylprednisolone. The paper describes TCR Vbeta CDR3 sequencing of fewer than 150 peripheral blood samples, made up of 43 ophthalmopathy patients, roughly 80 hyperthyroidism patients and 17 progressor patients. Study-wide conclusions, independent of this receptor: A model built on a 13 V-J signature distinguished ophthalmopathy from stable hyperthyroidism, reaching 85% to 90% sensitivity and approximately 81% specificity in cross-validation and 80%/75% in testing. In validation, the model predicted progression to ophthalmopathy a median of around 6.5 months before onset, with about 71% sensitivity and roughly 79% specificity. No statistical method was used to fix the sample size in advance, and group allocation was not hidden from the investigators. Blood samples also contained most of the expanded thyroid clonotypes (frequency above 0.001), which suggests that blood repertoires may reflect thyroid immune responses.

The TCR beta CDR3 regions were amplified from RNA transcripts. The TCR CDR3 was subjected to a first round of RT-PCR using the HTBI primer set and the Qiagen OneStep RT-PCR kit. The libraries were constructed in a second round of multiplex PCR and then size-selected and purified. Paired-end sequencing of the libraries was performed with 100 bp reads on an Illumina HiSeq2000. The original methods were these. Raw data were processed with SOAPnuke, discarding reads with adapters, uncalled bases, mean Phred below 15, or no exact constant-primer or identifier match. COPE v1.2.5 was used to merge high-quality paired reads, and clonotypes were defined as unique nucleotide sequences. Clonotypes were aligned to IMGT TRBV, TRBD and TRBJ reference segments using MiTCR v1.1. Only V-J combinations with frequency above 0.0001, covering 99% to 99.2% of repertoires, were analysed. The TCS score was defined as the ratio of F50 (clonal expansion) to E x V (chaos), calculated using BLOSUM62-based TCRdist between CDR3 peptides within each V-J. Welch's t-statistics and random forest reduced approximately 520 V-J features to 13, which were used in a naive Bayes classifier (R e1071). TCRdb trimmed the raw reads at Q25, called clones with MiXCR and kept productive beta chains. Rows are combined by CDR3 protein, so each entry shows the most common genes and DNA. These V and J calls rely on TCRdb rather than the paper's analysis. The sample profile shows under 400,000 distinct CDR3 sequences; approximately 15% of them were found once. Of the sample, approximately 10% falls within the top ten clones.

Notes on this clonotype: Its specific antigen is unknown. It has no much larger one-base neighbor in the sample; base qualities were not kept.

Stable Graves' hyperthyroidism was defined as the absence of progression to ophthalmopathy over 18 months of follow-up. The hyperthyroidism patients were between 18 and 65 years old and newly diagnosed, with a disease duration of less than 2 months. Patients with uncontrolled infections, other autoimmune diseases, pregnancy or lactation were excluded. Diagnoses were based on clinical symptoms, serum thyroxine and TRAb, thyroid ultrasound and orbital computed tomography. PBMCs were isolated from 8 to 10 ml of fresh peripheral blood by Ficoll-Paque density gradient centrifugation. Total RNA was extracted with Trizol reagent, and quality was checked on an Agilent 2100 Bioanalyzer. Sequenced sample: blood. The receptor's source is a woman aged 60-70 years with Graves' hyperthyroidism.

This receptor carries the CDR3 CASSIVGTGVRGFYGYTF. The DNA is as follows: TGTGCCAGTAGTATAGTGGGGACAGGGGTTCGTGGATTCTATGGCTACACCTTC. The chain links TRBV19 with TRBJ1-2; TRBD1 fits 10 bases in the junction. The CDR3 covers 18 residues, taking in both the cysteine and the phenylalanine. CDR3 DNA is the only sequence kept; it has 54 bases, read in frame from the first base. For this chain, trimming is 1 base at the V end and 4 bases at the J end, and the number of junction bases without a gene match is 12. According to the germline V gene (reference sequence), CDR1 reads LNHDA and CDR2 reads SQIVND.